The following is a T cell receptor (beta chain) sequence with its context. Its antigen is not yet known. There are no base qualities to consult, and no much larger clone falls within one base. The same CDR3 also results from other DNA sequences found in this sample. These data belong to a study of cytomegalovirus exposure and HLA in healthy donors (dated by TCRdb to about 2017). With regard to the full study: An earlier analysis of some 500 of the donors reported 250 to 300 Gb of sequence data and 117 million unique TCR beta sequences from 150 million to 200 million T cells. Among the roughly 400 genotyped donors, 81% belonged to the genetic ancestry cluster associated with self-reported Caucasian donors. To study patterns of TCR occurrence, a later analysis re-analyzed previously published TCR beta repertoires from more than 550 donors and added high-resolution HLA genotyping. Across approximately 400 genotyped donors of the cohort, an average of roughly 200,000 unique TCR beta nucleotide sequences per donor were sequenced, and roughly a sixth of those sequences were non-productive. An early release covering over 500 HLA-typed donors comprised approximately 300 gigabases of sequencing data and about 90 million unique TCR sequences. The number of typed donors differed by locus: about 629-630 for A, B, C, DRB1 and DQB1; approximately 530 for DQA1; around 610 for DPA1; and some 430 for DPB1. The study combined high-throughput TCR immunosequencing, statistical association of individual TCRs with disease status, and machine learning to predict cytomegalovirus infection status. A separate validation cohort of 100 to 150 different subjects was used in addition to the approximately 670-subject first cohort. Both class I and class II loci were covered by HLA typing, at four-digit resolution. Roughly five DR-DQ haplotypes were handled as single units for association and clustering because linkage in the cohort was strong. An earlier analysis of 587 of the donors applied high-throughput TCR beta sequencing to assess whether each TCR beta V gene segment acted as functional or pseudogenic. Alongside the repertoire data, information on donor age, sex, ethnicity and CMV serostatus was compiled. All discovery cohort repertoires had been generated using a single sequencing platform. The later analysis used no new phenotypic data to find candidate immune exposures, relying instead on TCR beta sequences and their occurrence across donors. A later genetic analysis took genome-wide SNP genotypes for about 60% of the roughly 670 donors and used that subset as a discovery cohort. The study used immunosequencing to profile the T cell repertoires of several hundred subjects and linked those repertoires to cytomegalovirus serostatus. The study aimed to test whether cataloging public T cell receptors could reveal signatures of past pathogen exposure.

Findings and caveats that apply to the study as a whole: Several of the top co-occurrence clusters appeared to be linked to parvovirus B19, influenza, CMV and Epstein-Barr virus, according to a later analysis. Because counts were too low, 15 or so rarely observed V segments, including chromosome 9 orphons, were excluded from the earlier analysis of fewer than 650 of the donors. It was suggested by the authors that the approach could potentially be generalized to other disease states and immunological phenotypes. Correlated functional status among segregating V segments might reflect linkage disequilibrium, but an unknown experimental factor could not be ruled out. In a later analysis, most CMV-associated TCR beta chains were found to appear HLA-restricted, with HLA associations seemingly driven largely by CMV exposure. In a later genetic analysis, fewer N-insertions in productive TCRs were reported among donors in an Asian-associated ancestry cluster than the roughly 640-donor mean. According to a later analysis, TCR association rates differed among HLA loci, with DRB1 alleles showing the most associated TCRs and HLA-C alleles showing the fewest. Presence/absence analyses assumed roughly uniform sequencing depth across donors, an assumption that may not hold. Some IMGT-functional V segments, including TRBV6-2 and TRBV6-3, could not be told apart with the 87-base-pair reads, so those segments were excluded. A later genetic analysis associated a missense DCLRE1C variant with V-gene and J-gene trimming of TCR beta chains, and an independent cohort replicated the association. A later analysis associated approximately 17,000 TCR beta sequences with specific HLA alleles at a false discovery rate of 0.05. Because HLA typing was missing for some donors at each locus, association tests included only the typed subset. In this cohort, only TCR beta chains were sequenced, and detectable features were limited by the absence of alpha or paired-chain data. In an earlier analysis of under 600 of the donors, most TCR beta V segments were observed in productive rearrangements about 90% or about 30% of the time, broadly matching IMGT annotations. In a later analysis, HLA-associated TCR beta chains were found to be more clonally expanded and to have lower generation probabilities than equally common non-associated chains. Cytomegalovirus status was reported to be diagnosed by the classifier with high specificity and sensitivity in both the original and validation cohorts. Assigning TCR associations to individual alleles was difficult when HLA alleles, especially DR and DQ, strongly co-occurred. A further reported finding was that TCR beta sequences accurately predicted the HLA-A and HLA-B alleles for most subjects in the first cohort. In vitro tests confirmed that a few of the cytomegalovirus-associated TCR beta chains recognize cytomegalovirus antigens. A total of some 180 TCR beta chains were listed by the study as associated with cytomegalovirus. A group of highly shared sequence variants was considered likely to be a technical artifact of the sequencing pipeline. CMV serostatus was the only immune exposure information available for the cohort. Across donors, most TCR sequences were observed very rarely, whereas some public TCRs were present in many individuals.

The cohort comprised several hundred healthy bone marrow donors. Cohort members were all nominally healthy when sampled, although unrecorded immune exposures were likely present. The donor tested CMV seropositive, placing the donor among the 289 seropositive members of the cohort. A peripheral blood sample was provided by each donor, and peripheral blood mononuclear cells were used for TCR beta sequencing. Genomic DNA was extracted from the blood cell samples with the Qiagen DNeasy Blood Extraction Kit. The library was prepared using the immunoSEQ multiplex PCR assay. A mixture of 60 forward primers for TCR Vbeta segments and 13 reverse primers for TCR Jbeta segments was used in the multiplex PCR. A multiplex PCR assay on genomic DNA amplified the CDR3 region of rearranged TCR beta genes. On the Illumina HiSeq System, the amplified TCR beta libraries were sequenced as 87-base-pair reads. The study's processing was this. A later analysis tallied around 82 million unique TCR beta chains across the 666 repertoires, and about 12 million of those chains were shared by two or more donors. Raw reads were error-corrected and collapsed into unique sequences with a nearest-neighbor algorithm that merged closely related sequences to remove PCR and sequencing errors. Alignment of CDR3 sequences to IMGT reference sequences was used to assign V, D and J gene segments. Each retained sequence needed at least a six-nucleotide match to both a V gene segment and a J gene segment. A rearrangement counted as productive if the CDR3 had no stop codons and remained in frame with V and J, and every other rearrangement counted as non-productive. Following IMGT convention, CDR3 was defined as the stretch from the second conserved V-encoded cysteine up to the conserved J-encoded phenylalanine. In an earlier analysis of roughly 580 of the donors, sequences lacking an unambiguous match to a single V gene segment were excluded. An earlier analysis of a few hundred of the donors called V segments functional above 56.7% productive rearrangements and segregating when the between-donor standard deviation exceeded 5%. A statistical classification framework was built for diagnosing cytomegalovirus status from the catalog of TCR beta chain sequences. In a later analysis, TCR nucleotide sequences were compared against IMGT/GENE-DB human TR gene sequences so that V and J genes could be assigned. A later analysis assigned CDR3 sequences and most-parsimonious VDJ recombination scenarios with the TCRdist pipeline. A later analysis defined each TCR beta chain by its CDR3 amino acid sequence plus V-gene family, and excluded reads lacking a unique V-gene family. A later analysis removed 592 highly shared, low-generation-probability nucleotide sequences to deal with suspected cross-contamination and a sequencing artifact. For each public chain, a later analysis derived a clonal expansion index from normalized ranks of inferred template counts within each repertoire. A later analysis computed generation probabilities with a VDJ recombination model fitted to out-of-frame rearrangements, and checked the results against IGoR. In a later analysis, hypergeometric tests were used to score TCR-TCR, TCR-HLA and TCR-CMV co-occurrence, with a repertoire-size bias correction applied to TCR pairs. A later analysis estimated false discovery rates by permuting HLA or CMV assignments 20 times. In a later analysis, co-occurring TCRs were grouped using DBSCAN, and TCRdist sequence similarity was added for clustering within HLA-allele-positive subsets. Co-occurrence clustering excluded repertoires with fewer than 30,000 or more than 120,000 public chains, plus five with anomalous nucleotide sharing. In its TCRdb copy, this immuneACCESS table keeps in-frame sequences only and misses some clones. Where compared with another copy, unresolved V genes explain less than half of these, and the others have no known cause. The V and J calls and clone size were taken over from that table, and D and trimming were inferred from the DNA. This sample has approximately 100,000 clones in its table, and around three quarters of those were observed once. The leading ten clones occupy approximately 3.6% of the sample.

Counted from cysteine to phenylalanine, this CDR3 has 14 amino acids. The retained sequence is limited to the CDR3, 42 bases, with the frame set at the first base. Trimming removed 6 bases from V and 0 bases from J; the gene matches leave 1 base unexplained. Sequences MNHEY (CDR1) and SMNVEV (CDR2) are obtained from the germline V gene (reference sequence). The receptor chain draws on TRBV27 and TRBJ1-3, with 8 bases in between that match TRBD1. This TCR was recovered from a woman in her 50s in good health and CMV-seropositive. The sample was PBMCs. The CDR3 protein: CASRQGGSGNTIYF. The nucleotide sequence is TGTGCCAGCAGACAGGGGGGCTCTGGAAACACCATATATTTT.